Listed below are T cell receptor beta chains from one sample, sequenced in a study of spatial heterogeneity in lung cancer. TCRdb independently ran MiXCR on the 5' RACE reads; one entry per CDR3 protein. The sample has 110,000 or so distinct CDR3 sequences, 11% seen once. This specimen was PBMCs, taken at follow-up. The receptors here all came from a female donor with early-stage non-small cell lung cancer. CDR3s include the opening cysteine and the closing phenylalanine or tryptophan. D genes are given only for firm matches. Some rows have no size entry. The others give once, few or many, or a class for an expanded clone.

TGTGCCAGTAGCACCGGGACAGCGAGCTCCTACGAGCAGTACTTC	CASSTGTASSYEQYF	-	TRBV19	TRBJ2-7	TRBD1
TGTGCCAGCAGCCGGAAAGGGGGCAATGAGCAGTTCTTC	CASSRKGGNEQFF	-	TRBV7-2	TRBJ2-1	-
TGTGCCAGCATGAGGTCCCGGGGATATTCTGGAAACACCATATATTTT	CASMRSRGYSGNTIYF	many	TRBV7-9	TRBJ1-3	-
TGTGCCAGCAGCTTGGCCCGCGGTGACTCTGGAAACACCATATATTTT	CASSLARGDSGNTIYF	-	TRBV5-5	TRBJ1-3	-
TGTGCCAGCAGCGCAAGCGGCGAAGAGACCCAGTACTTC	CASSASGEETQYF	few	TRBV4-2	TRBJ2-5	-
TGTGCCAGCAGCTCAGGACTAGCTAGGAATGAGCAGTTCTTC	CASSSGLARNEQFF	few	TRBV13	TRBJ2-1	TRBD2
TGTGCCAGCAGTTCTCGGGACAGGGGATATATGAACACTGAAGCTTTCTTT	CASSSRDRGYMNTEAFF	-	TRBV27	TRBJ1-1	TRBD1
TGTGCCAGCAGCTTGACTAGCGGGCTAAGAGAGACCCAGTACTTC	CASSLTSGLRETQYF	many	TRBV7-9	TRBJ2-5	TRBD2
TGTGCCAGCTCACCCCCGTCGGGACAGGGGGCAGGTGAAGCTTTCTTT	CASSPPSGQGAGEAFF	few	TRBV18	TRBJ1-1	TRBD1
TGCAGTGCTCGCCTGACTAGCGGCCCCTACAATGAGCAGTTCTTC	CSARLTSGPYNEQFF	-	TRBV20-1	TRBJ2-1	TRBD2
TGCAGCGTTGTGGAGGGAAAGAAAAGGACTGAAGCTTTCTTT	CSVVEGKKRTEAFF	-	TRBV29-1	TRBJ1-1	-
TGTGCCAGTAGTATTTCTAGGGCTAGCTCCTACAATGAGCAGTTCTTC	CASSISRASSYNEQFF	few	TRBV19	TRBJ2-1	-
TGTGCCAGCAGCCAAGAACACGGGAGCTATGAGCAGTTCTTC	CASSQEHGSYEQFF	few	TRBV14	TRBJ2-1	-
TGTGCCAGCAGCTCCCAGTCGGACAGGGGTGACTATGGCTACACCTTC	CASSSQSDRGDYGYTF	few	TRBV7-2	TRBJ1-2	TRBD1
TGTGCCAGCAGTTTGGGTCCCTACAATTGGCAGTTCTTC	CASSLGPYNWQFF	-	TRBV12-3/TRBV12-4	TRBJ2-1	-
TGCGCCAGCAGCTTAAGGACAGGGCCGGATACGCAGTATTTT	CASSLRTGPDTQYF	few	TRBV5-1	TRBJ2-3	TRBD1
TGTGCCAGCAGCTTAGGGAGGGGGAGCGGCAATCAGCCCCAGCATTTT	CASSLGRGSGNQPQHF	many	TRBV7-8	TRBJ1-5	-
TGTGCCAGCAGCTCCACACTGAACACTGAAGCTTTCTTT	CASSSTLNTEAFF	-	TRBV2	TRBJ1-1	-
TGCGCCAGCAGCCAAACGCTAGCGGGAGGGATCTCCTACAATGAGCAGTTCTTC	CASSQTLAGGISYNEQFF	-	TRBV4-3	TRBJ2-1	TRBD2
TGTGCCAGCTCCGGCCAGGGGAACGGGGAGCTGTTTTTT	CASSGQGNGELFF	-	TRBV11-3	TRBJ2-2	-
TGTGCCAGTAAACGCAGGGAGAACTATGGCTACACCTTC	CASKRRENYGYTF	many	TRBV19	TRBJ1-2	-
TGTGCCAGCAACGTAGGACAGCACAATGAGCAGTTCTTC	CASNVGQHNEQFF	many	TRBV28	TRBJ2-1	-
TGCGCCAGCAGTGATTATACGGGAACGAACACCGGGGAGCTGTTTTTT	CASSDYTGTNTGELFF	many	TRBV10-2	TRBJ2-2	-
TGTGCCAGCAACTTTCGATTGACCTGCGAGCAGTACTTC	CASNFRLTCEQYF	few	TRBV27	TRBJ2-7	-
TGTGCCAGCAGTTCGTGGGGACCCCTCCACTTT	CASSSWGPLHF	many	TRBV28	TRBJ1-6	-
TGCGCCAGCAGCCAGGGTAACCAGTTGGACGAGCAGTACTTC	CASSQGNQLDEQYF	-	TRBV5-1	TRBJ2-7	-
TGTGCCAGCAGCGTCGGGTTGGGGCAGGGGATGACTGAAGCTTTCTTT	CASSVGLGQGMTEAFF	many	TRBV9	TRBJ1-1	-
TGTGCCTGGAGTGTACTGGCATTCACAAATGGCTACACCTTC	CAWSVLAFTNGYTF	few	TRBV30	TRBJ1-2	-
TGTGCCAGCAGTTACTCGATCGCGGGGAGCGGGGAGACCCAGTACTTC	CASSYSIAGSGETQYF	-	TRBV6-5	TRBJ2-5	-
TGCGCCAGCAGCCAATCAACTGGACACTCTACTCAGCCCCAGCATTTT	CASSQSTGHSTQPQHF	few	TRBV4-3	TRBJ1-5	-
TGTGCCAGCAGTCCCACTAGCGGGATGCGTAAGGAGACCCAGTACTTC	CASSPTSGMRKETQYF	few	TRBV12-3/TRBV12-4	TRBJ2-5	TRBD2
TGTGCCAGCAACGACCTCCGGACGGGACTGAACACTGAAGCTTTCTTT	CASNDLRTGLNTEAFF	many	TRBV7-6	TRBJ1-1	-
TGTGCCACCGGTGGCTCTGGGGCCAACGTCCTGACTTTC	CATGGSGANVLTF	-	TRBV24-1	TRBJ2-6	-
TGCAGCGTAGGTGGACTAGCGGGATGGGAGCAGTTCTTC	CSVGGLAGWEQFF	few	TRBV29-1	TRBJ2-1	TRBD2
TGTGCCAGCAGCTTAGTCGGCGGGAGGGCCGGGGCCAACGTCCTGACTTTC	CASSLVGGRAGANVLTF	few	TRBV7-6	TRBJ2-6	TRBD2
TGCAGTGCTAGAAGGCTTCAGGGGGCTTTTACCTATGGCTACACCTTC	CSARRLQGAFTYGYTF	few	TRBV20-1	TRBJ1-2	TRBD1
TGTGCCAGCAGTTTGGCCTGGTATCCCAACTCTGGGGCCAACGTCCTGACTTTC	CASSLAWYPNSGANVLTF	once	TRBV27	TRBJ2-6	-
TGTGCCAGCTCGCCAAGGAACGCTAACACTGAAGCTTTCTTT	CASSPRNANTEAFF	few	TRBV18	TRBJ1-1	-
TGTGCCAGCAGTTACGGGGGCTCTGGGGCCAACGTCCTGACTTTC	CASSYGGSGANVLTF	few	TRBV6-2/TRBV6-3	TRBJ2-6	-
TGTGCCAGCAGCCTGGGACAGCTAAATTCACCCCTCCACTTT	CASSLGQLNSPLHF	few	TRBV5-4	TRBJ1-6	TRBD1
TGTGCCAGCAGTTTATATGAGACAACCTCCACAGATACGCAGTATTTT	CASSLYETTSTDTQYF	-	TRBV28	TRBJ2-3	-
TGTGCCAGCACAGGGACGGAACAAGAGACCCAGTACTTC	CASTGTEQETQYF	-	TRBV18	TRBJ2-5	-
TGTGCCAGCAGTGAACAGAGACAGGGAGCGGGTGGCTACACCTTC	CASSEQRQGAGGYTF	many	TRBV2	TRBJ1-2	TRBD1
TGTGCCAGCAGCCCGACAGGGTGGGGTGAGCAGTTCTTC	CASSPTGWGEQFF	-	TRBV4-2	TRBJ2-1	TRBD1
TGTGCCAGCAGCCAACAACGGGGTAGCACAGATACGCAGTATTTT	CASSQQRGSTDTQYF	-	TRBV3-1	TRBJ2-3	-
TGTGCCAGCAGCTTAGGAAGTTACGAGCAGTACTTC	CASSLGSYEQYF	many	TRBV11-1	TRBJ2-7	-
TGTGCCAGCAGCTCCCGAAGGGACGATACGCAGTATTTT	CASSSRRDDTQYF	-	TRBV7-3	TRBJ2-3	-
TGTGCCAGCAGCTTACTAGCGGGAGTTTCAGATACGCAGTATTTT	CASSLLAGVSDTQYF	-	TRBV7-2	TRBJ2-3	TRBD2
TGTGCCAGCAGCTTGGCAGGGGGCGCCTCTGGGGCCAACGTCCTGACTTTC	CASSLAGGASGANVLTF	many	TRBV11-2	TRBJ2-6	TRBD1
TGTGCCAGCAGCTTATCCCCATTTGGTCGGGAGACCGGGGAGCTGTTTTTT	CASSLSPFGRETGELFF	-	TRBV7-6	TRBJ2-2	-
TGTGCCAGCAGTTTAAGGGAGTACACTGAAGCTTTCTTT	CASSLREYTEAFF	many	TRBV12-3/TRBV12-4	TRBJ1-1	-